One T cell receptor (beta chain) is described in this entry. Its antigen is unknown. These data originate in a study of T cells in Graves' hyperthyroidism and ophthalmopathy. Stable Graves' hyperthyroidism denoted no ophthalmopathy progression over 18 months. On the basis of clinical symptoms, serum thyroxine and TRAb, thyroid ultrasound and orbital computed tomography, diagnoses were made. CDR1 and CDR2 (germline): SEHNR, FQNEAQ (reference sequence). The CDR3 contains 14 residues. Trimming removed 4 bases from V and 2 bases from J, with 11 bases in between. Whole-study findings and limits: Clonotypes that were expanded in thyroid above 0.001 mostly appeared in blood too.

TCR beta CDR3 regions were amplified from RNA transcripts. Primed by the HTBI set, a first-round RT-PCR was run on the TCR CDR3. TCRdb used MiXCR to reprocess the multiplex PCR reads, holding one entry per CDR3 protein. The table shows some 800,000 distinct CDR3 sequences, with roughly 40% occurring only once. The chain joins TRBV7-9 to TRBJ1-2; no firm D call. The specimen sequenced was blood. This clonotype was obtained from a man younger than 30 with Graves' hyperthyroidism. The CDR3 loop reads CASSSVERNYGYTF. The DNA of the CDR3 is TGTGCCAGCAGCTCTGTCGAAAGGAACTATGGCTACACCTTC.